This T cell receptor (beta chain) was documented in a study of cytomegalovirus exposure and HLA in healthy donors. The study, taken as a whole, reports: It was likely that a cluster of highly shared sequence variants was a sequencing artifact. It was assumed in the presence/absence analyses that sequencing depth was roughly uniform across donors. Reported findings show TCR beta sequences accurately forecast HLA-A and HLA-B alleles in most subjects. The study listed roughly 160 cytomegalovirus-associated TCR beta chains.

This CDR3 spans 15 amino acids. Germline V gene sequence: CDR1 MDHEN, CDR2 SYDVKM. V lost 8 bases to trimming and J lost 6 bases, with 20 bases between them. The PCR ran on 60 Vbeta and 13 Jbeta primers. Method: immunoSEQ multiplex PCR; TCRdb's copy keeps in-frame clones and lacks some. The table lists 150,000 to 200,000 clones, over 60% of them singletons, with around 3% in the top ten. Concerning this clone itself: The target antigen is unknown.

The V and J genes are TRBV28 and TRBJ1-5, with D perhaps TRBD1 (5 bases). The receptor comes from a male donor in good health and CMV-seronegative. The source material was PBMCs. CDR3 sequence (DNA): TGTGCCAGCTCCGAGGCAGGACCGGGGGGTCAGCCCCAGCATTTT. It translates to CASSEAGPGGQPQHF.